The count of the clone carrying this T cell receptor beta chain is one. The authors' processing: Reference gene primer amplification in the assay estimated nucleated cell counts. Clones were sequenced by immunoSEQ multiplex PCR, and TCRdb holds only the in-frame ones, with some missing. V and J calls and clone size come straight from that table; D and trimming were deduced from the DNA. The profile shows 650,000 to 800,000 clones, about 87% of them singletons. Trimming shortened V by 7 bases and J by 2 bases, and 11 bases separated the two germline ends. The CDR3 length is 13 residues. Looked up from germline, CDR1 is MNHEY and CDR2 is SVGAGI. This record belongs to a study of blood T cell repertoires in COVID-19. The overall study: Nucleic acid was either cDNA or gDNA, and it came from T cells, B-cell-depleted T cells, or PBMCs.

The J gene is TRBJ1-1, the V gene TRBV6-5, with a possible D match to TRBD1 (5 bases). Sequences were obtained from peripheral blood. This clonotype originated in a woman aged 18-35 years with acute or convalescent COVID-19. The CDR3 loop is CASNRGSNTEAFF. The CDR3 coding sequence is TGTGCCAGCAATCGGGGGAGTAACACTGAAGCTTTCTTT.